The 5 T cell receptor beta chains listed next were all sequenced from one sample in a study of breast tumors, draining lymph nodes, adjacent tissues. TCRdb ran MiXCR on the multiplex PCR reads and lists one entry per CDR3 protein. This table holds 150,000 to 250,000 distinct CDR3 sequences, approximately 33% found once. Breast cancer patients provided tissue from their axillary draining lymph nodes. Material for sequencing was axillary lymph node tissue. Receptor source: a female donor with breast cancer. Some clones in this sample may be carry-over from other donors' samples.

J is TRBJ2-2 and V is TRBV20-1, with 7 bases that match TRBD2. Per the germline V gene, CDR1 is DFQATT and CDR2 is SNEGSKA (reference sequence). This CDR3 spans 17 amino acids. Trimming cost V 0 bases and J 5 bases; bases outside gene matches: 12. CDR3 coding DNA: TGCAGTGCTAGAGATCCGACTAGCCGGTCCCAAACCGGGGAGCTGTTTTTT. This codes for CSARDPTSRSQTGELFF.

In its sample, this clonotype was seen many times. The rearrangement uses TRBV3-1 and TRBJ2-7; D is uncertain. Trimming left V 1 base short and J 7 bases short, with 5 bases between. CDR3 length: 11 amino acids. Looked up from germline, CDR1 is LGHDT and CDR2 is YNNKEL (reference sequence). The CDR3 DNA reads TGTGCCAGCAGCCAAGGAGGTGAGCAGTACTTC. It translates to CASSQGGEQYF.

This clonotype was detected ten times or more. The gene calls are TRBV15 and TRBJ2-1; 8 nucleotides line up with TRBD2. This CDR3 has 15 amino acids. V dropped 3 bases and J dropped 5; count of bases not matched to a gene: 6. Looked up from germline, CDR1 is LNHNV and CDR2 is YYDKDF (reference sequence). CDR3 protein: CATSSGQRGNNEQFF. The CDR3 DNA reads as TGTGCCACCAGCAGCGGTCAGCGGGGGAACAATGAGCAGTTCTTC.

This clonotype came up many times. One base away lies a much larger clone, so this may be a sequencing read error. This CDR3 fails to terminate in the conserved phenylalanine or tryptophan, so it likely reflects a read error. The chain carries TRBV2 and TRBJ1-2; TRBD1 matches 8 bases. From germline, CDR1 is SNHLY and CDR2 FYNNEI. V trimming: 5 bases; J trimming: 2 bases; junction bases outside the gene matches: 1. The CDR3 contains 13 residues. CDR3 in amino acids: CASSRQGNYGYTL. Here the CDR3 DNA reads TGTGCCAGCAGTAGACAGGGGAACTATGGCTACACCCTC.

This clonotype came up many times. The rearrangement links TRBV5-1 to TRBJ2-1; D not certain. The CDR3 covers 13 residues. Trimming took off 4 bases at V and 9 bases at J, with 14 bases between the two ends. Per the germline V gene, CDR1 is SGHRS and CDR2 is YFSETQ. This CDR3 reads CASSIQDRSEQFF. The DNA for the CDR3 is TGCGCCAGCAGCATTCAGGACCGGAGTGAGCAGTTCTTC.